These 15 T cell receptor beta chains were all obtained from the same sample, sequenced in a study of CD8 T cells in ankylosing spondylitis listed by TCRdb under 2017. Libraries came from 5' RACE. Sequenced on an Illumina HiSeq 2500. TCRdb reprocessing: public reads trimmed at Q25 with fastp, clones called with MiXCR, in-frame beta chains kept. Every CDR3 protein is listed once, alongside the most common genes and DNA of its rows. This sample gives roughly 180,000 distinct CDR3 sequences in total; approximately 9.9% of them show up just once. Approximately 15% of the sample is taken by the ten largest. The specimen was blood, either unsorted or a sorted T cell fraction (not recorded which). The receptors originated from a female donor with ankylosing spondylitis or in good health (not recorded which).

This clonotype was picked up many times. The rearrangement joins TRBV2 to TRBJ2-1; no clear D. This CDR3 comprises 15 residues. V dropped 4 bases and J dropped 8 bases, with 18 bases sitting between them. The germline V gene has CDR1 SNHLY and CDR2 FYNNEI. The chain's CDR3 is CASSVGNKIGDEQFF. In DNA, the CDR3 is TGTGCCAGCAGTGTGGGGAACAAAATCGGAGATGAGCAGTTCTTC.

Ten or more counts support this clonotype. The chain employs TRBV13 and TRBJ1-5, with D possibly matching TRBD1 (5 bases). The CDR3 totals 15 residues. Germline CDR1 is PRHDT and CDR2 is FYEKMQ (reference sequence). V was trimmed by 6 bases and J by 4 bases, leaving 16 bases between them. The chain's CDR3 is CASSRGTRLNQPQHF. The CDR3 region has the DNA TGTGCCAGCAGTAGAGGGACCAGGTTAAATCAGCCCCAGCATTTT.

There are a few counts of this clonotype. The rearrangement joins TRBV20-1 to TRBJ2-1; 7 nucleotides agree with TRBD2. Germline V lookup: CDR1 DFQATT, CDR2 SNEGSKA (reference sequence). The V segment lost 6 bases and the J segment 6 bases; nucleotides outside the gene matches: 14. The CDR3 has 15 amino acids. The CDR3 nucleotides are TGCAGTGCCCCTGGGGAGGGAGAATGGTTCAATGAGCAGTTCTTC. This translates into CSAPGEGEWFNEQFF.

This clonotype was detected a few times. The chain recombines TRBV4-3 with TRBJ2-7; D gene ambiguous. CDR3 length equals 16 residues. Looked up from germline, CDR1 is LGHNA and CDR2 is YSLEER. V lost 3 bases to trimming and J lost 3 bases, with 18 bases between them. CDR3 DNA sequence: TGCGCCAGCAGCCAGATCCTATGGAACCCCCGCTACGAGCAGTACTTC. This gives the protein CASSQILWNPRYEQYF.

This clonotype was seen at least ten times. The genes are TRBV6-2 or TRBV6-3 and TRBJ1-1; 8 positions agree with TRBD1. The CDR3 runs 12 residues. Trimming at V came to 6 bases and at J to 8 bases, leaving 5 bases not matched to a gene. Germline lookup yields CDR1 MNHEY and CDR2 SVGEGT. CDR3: CASSFDRGEAFF. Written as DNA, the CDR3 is TGTGCCAGCAGCTTTGACAGGGGAGAAGCTTTCTTT.

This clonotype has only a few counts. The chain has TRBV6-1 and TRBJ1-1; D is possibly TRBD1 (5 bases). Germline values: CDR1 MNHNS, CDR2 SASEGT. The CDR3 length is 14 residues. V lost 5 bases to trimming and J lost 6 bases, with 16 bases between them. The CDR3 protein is CASSRLGGVAEAFF. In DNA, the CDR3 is TGTGCCAGCAGTAGGTTGGGGGGAGTCGCTGAAGCTTTCTTT.

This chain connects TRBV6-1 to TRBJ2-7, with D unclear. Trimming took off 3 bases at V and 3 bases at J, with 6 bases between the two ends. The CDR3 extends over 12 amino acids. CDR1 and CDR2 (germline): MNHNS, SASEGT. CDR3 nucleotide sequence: TGTGCCAGCAGTGAGTTCAGCTACGAGCAGTACTTC. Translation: CASSEFSYEQYF.

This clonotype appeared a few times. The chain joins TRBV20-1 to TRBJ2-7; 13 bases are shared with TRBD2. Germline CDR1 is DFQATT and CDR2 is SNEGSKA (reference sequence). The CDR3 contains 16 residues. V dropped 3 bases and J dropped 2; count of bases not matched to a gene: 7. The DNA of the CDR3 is TGCAGTGCTAGTTTACTAGCGGGAGGGCTGACCTACGAGCAGTACTTC. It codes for CSASLLAGGLTYEQYF.

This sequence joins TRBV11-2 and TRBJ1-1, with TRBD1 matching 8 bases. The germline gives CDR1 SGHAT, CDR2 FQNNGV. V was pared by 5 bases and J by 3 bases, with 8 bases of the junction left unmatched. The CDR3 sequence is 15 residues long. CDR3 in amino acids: CASSPRQGADTEAFF. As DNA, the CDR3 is TGTGCCAGCAGCCCTCGCCAGGGGGCTGACACTGAAGCTTTCTTT.

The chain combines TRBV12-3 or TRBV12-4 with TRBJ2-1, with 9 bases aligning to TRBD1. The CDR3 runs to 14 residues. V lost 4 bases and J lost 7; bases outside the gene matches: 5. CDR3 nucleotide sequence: TGTGCCAGCAGTTCGGGACAGGGTAGGAATGAGCAGTTCTTC. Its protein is CASSSGQGRNEQFF.

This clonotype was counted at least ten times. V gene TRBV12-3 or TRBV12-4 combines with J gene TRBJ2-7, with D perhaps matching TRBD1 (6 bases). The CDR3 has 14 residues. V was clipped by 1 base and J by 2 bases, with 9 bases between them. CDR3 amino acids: CASSLGTVPYEQYF. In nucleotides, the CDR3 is TGTGCCAGCAGTTTAGGGACAGTTCCCTACGAGCAGTACTTC.

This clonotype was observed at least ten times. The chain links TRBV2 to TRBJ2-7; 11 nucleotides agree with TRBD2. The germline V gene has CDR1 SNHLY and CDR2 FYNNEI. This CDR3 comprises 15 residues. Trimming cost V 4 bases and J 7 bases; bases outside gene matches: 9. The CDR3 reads CASSALAGGSGEQYF. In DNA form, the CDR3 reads TGTGCCAGCAGTGCTTTAGCGGGAGGGTCGGGGGAGCAGTACTTC.

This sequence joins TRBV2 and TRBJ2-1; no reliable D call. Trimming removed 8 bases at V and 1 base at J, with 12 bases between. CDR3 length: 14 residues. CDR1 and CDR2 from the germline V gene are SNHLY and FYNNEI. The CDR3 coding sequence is TGTGCCAGCGTCATGATGTTGTCCTACAATGAGCAGTTCTTC. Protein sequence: CASVMMLSYNEQFF.

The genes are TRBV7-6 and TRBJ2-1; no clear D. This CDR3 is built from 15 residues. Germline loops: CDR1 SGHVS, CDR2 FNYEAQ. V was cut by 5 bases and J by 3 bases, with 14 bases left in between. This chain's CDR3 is CASSDSTERYNEQFF. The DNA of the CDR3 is TGTGCCAGCAGCGATTCCACGGAGCGCTACAATGAGCAGTTCTTC.

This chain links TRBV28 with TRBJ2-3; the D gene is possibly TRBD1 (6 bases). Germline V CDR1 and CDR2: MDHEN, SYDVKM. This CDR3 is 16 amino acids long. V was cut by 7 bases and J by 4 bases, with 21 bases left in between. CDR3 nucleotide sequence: TGTGCCAGCAAAGCCCTGGACAGTGGCCTGTCAGATACGCAGTATTTT. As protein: CASKALDSGLSDTQYF.